A single TCR beta chain is shown here with its context. The antigen remains unidentified. It was with a sample-barcoded 5' primer and a J-beta primer mix that a second PCR of roughly 6 to 12 cycles was run. CDR3-containing paired-end reads numbering at least 2.5 million came from each sample. TCRdb reanalysed the 5' RACE reads using MiXCR and keeps one entry per CDR3 protein. The sample lists hundreds of thousands of distinct CDR3 sequences; 35% to 50% were seen once. The data were taken from a study of blood T cells in healthy people across ages. Study-wide results and limits: More naive CD4+ cells and higher diversity were found in long-lived than in aged donors. Age showed a roughly linear inverse relationship with TCR beta diversity per million T cells.

V was pared by 4 bases and J by 1 base, with 5 bases of the junction left unmatched. Germline CDR1 reads SGDLS; CDR2 reads YYNGEE. The CDR3 totals 15 residues. Each sample yielded at least 7 million isolated PBMCs. This clonotype was obtained from an elderly man in good health. The V gene is TRBV9, the J gene TRBJ2-3; 8 bases line up with TRBD1. The sample comprised blood. CDR3 nucleotides: TGTGCCAGCAGCTACAGGGGGTCTGGCACAGATACGCAGTATTTT. It encodes CASSYRGSGTDTQYF.